Described below is a single T cell receptor (beta chain) sequence and its context. The data derive from a study of blood T cell repertoires in COVID-19. For the study at large: Both acute and convalescent COVID-19 samples were obtained from the United States, Italy and Spain.

The data were produced by immunoSEQ multiplex PCR, yet TCRdb's version contains in-frame clones alone and is incomplete. This sample has about 80,000 clones, with 90% to 95% found just once. V dropped 3 bases and J dropped 7 bases, with 9 bases sitting between them. The CDR3 consists of 12 residues. The V gene's germline CDR1 is ENHRY and CDR2 SYGVKD. The receptor comes from a woman aged 50 to 60 in a cohort sampled during active COVID-19. This sequence joins TRBV10-3 and TRBJ1-2, with D hard to call. The sequencing input was peripheral blood. The CDR3, as DNA: TGTGCCATCAGTGATTGGCTAGTTGGCTACACCTTC. Translation gives CAISDWLVGYTF.